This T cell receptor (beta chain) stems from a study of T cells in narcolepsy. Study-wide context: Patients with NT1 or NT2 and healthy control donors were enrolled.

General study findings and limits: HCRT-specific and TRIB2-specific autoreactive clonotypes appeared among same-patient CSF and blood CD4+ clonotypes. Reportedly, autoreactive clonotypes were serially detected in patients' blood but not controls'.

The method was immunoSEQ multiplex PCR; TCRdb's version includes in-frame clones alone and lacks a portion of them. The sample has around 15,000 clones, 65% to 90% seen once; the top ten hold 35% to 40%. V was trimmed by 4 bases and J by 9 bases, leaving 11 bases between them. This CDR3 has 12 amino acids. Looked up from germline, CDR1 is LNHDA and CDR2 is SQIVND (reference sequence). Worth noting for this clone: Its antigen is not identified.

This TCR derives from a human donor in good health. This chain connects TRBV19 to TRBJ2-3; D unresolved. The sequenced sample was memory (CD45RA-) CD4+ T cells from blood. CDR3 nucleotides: TGTGCCAGTAGTACCCCCCCCGGGACGCAGTATTTT. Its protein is CASSTPPGTQYF.